Presented here are 26 T cell receptor beta chains from one specimen sequenced in a study of T cells expressing NK-cell markers. TCRdb processed the 5' RACE reads again and assigns one entry to each CDR3 protein, with no DNA. The sample has roughly 450,000 distinct CDR3 sequences; the top ten hold about 1.5%. The sequencing sample was made of blood T cells: a sorted CD56 or NKG2C T cell subset, CD4+ or CD8+ T cells, or bulk PBMC T cells (not recorded which). The receptor set was obtained from a woman aged 50 to 60 in good health.

This chain joins TRBV29-1 and TRBJ1-5; TCRdb designates TRBD1, a call that cannot be tested without DNA. Germline CDR1 reads SQVTM; CDR2 reads ANQGSEA. CDR3 length: 13 residues. The CDR3 spells CSVDGQGDQPQHF.

The genes are TRBV3-1 and TRBJ1-4; absent DNA, TCRdb's TRBD1 call cannot be checked. Germline assignment: CDR1 LGHDT and CDR2 YNNKEL (reference sequence). The CDR3 length is 14 residues. CDR3 sequence reads: CASSQQGTNEKLFF.

The genes are TRBV6-4 and TRBJ2-1; the D call of TRBD2 rests on TCRdb alone, since no DNA is present to check it. The germline gives CDR1 MRHNA, CDR2 SNTAGT. This CDR3 has 18 residues. CDR3: CASSDSIISGSSYNEQFF.

This chain joins TRBV13 and TRBJ2-3; as DNA is missing, the TRBD1 call by TCRdb cannot be tested. CDR3 length equals 15 residues. Germline CDR1 is PRHDT and CDR2 is FYEKMQ (reference sequence). CDR3 loop: CASSLRDSRGDTQYF. The full variable domain, in which reference TRBV13 and TRBJ2-3 provide the parts outside the CDR3, is AAGVIQSPRHLIKEKRETATLKCYPIPRHDTVYWYQQGPGQDPQFLISFYEKMQSDKGSIPDRFSAQQFSDYHSELNMSSLELGDSALYFCASSLRDSRGDTQYFGPGTRLTVL.

The chain recombines TRBV7-9 with TRBJ2-2; TCRdb reports TRBD2, a call that lacks DNA to check it against. The length of the CDR3 is 14 residues. CDR1 SEHNR and CDR2 FQNEAQ come from the germline V gene (reference sequence). The CDR3 here is CASGLGLAGGELFF.

This chain connects TRBV29-1 to TRBJ2-7. The germline gives CDR1 SQVTM, CDR2 ANQGSEA. The CDR3 spans 13 residues. The CDR3: CSVALDVTYEQYF.

The rearrangement links TRBV7-2 to TRBJ2-1. Germline-derived CDR1 and CDR2 are SGHTA and FQGNSA. The CDR3 totals 16 residues. CDR3 protein: CASSLIASGLYNEQFF.

This chain links TRBV10-3 with TRBJ1-2. Looked up from germline, CDR1 is ENHRY and CDR2 is SYGVKD. The CDR3 runs 12 residues. The CDR3 protein is CAIRTANYGYTF.

The chain joins TRBV6-5 to TRBJ1-4; TCRdb returns TRBD1, unconfirmable since there is no DNA. Germline lookup yields CDR1 MNHEY and CDR2 SVGAGI. CDR3 size: 14 residues. CDR3 sequence reads: CASRSRGVSEKLFF.

This sequence joins TRBV15 and TRBJ2-1; the D call of TRBD1 rests on TCRdb alone, since no DNA is present to check it. Germline CDR1 LNHNV, CDR2 YYDKDF (reference sequence). This CDR3 region has 16 residues. The CDR3 protein is CATSRDPGASYNEQFF.

The V and J genes are TRBV4-1 and TRBJ2-3; without DNA, the TCRdb call of TRBD2 cannot be checked. Germline values: CDR1 MGHRA, CDR2 YSYEKL. This CDR3 contains 17 residues. The CDR3 region is CASSQDGTSGISDTQYF.

CDR3 region: CASSLPSRRDYTF. The chain couples TRBV12-3 or TRBV12-4 to TRBJ1-2. The length of the CDR3 is 13 residues.

The CDR3 spells CATRGLASSTDTQYF. The chain uses TRBV15 and TRBJ2-3; TCRdb gives TRBD2 as the D gene, but with no DNA this cannot be confirmed. The CDR3 spans 15 residues. CDR1 is LNHNV and CDR2 is YYDKDF in the germline V gene (reference sequence).

The chain carries TRBV3-1 and TRBJ2-5; the TRBD2 assignment by TCRdb is unverifiable without DNA. The CDR3 has 15 residues. CDR1 is LGHDT, CDR2 YNNKEL, per germline (reference sequence). CDR3 in amino acids: CASSVSGSSVETQYF.

This rearrangement joins TRBV3-1 to TRBJ2-1. Per germline, CDR1 LGHDT and CDR2 YNNKEL (reference sequence). This CDR3 region has 13 residues. The CDR3 sequence: CASSRPTSNEQFF.

The gene calls are TRBV12-3 or TRBV12-4 and TRBJ2-1; as DNA is missing, the TRBD1 call by TCRdb cannot be tested. CDR3 size: 13 residues. The CDR3 sequence: CASRDRALNEQFF.

This chain joins TRBV11-3 and TRBJ2-2; TCRdb returns TRBD2, unconfirmable since there is no DNA. The germline gives CDR1 SGHNT, CDR2 YENEEA. The CDR3 sequence is 15 residues long. This CDR3 reads CASSSSSGGTGELFF.

V usage is TRBV30 and J usage is TRBJ1-4; there is no DNA to check the TCRdb D call of TRBD1. Germline V lookup: CDR1 GTSNPN, CDR2 SVGIG (reference sequence). This CDR3 is built from 13 residues. The CDR3 reads CAWSGTGNEKLFF.

The chain carries TRBV29-1 and TRBJ2-7; there is no DNA to check the TCRdb D call of TRBD1. This CDR3 contains 15 residues. Germline V gene lookup returns CDR1 SQVTM and CDR2 ANQGSEA. The chain's CDR3 is CSVCFMGTPQGEQYF.

The V gene is TRBV29-1, the J gene TRBJ2-5; checking the TCRdb D call of TRBD1 is not possible without DNA. The CDR3 is 15 residues long. CDR1 and CDR2 from the germline V gene are SQVTM and ANQGSEA. Here the CDR3 reads CSVSRGGGGKETQYF.

The chain joins TRBV28 to TRBJ1-1; there is no DNA to check the TCRdb D call of TRBD1. Germline-derived CDR1 and CDR2 are MDHEN and SYDVKM. The CDR3 sequence is 14 residues long. CDR3: CASLRGGKNTEAFF.

The CDR3 sequence is CSARDPSVDTDTQYF. This chain links TRBV20-1 with TRBJ2-3. The CDR3 is made up of 15 amino acids. CDR1 DFQATT and CDR2 SNEGSKA come from the germline V gene (reference sequence).

V is TRBV11-2 and J is TRBJ2-1; the TCRdb D gene call, TRBD2, has no DNA to confirm it. Germline-derived CDR1 and CDR2 are SGHAT and FQNNGV. CDR3 length: 15 amino acids. The CDR3: CASTREGSGYNEQFF.

The rearrangement links TRBV6-5 to TRBJ1-5. The CDR3 loop spans 15 amino acids. The V gene's germline CDR1 is MNHEY and CDR2 SVGAGI. CDR3 region: CASSLGATSNQPQHF.

CDR3 residues: CASSPTRAGGPSNEQFF. This chain connects TRBV18 to TRBJ2-1; the TCRdb D gene call, TRBD2, has no DNA to confirm it. The CDR3 runs to 17 residues. Germline CDR1 reads KGHSH; CDR2 reads LQKENI.

The chain joins TRBV2 to TRBJ1-2; absent DNA, TCRdb's TRBD1 call cannot be checked. The CDR3 is 14 residues long. Looked up from germline, CDR1 is SNHLY and CDR2 is FYNNEI. Here the CDR3 reads CASSDRQGNYGYTF.